These 13 T cell receptor beta chains originate from one sample sequenced in a study of OX40 agonist ivuxolimab in advanced cancers. Method: immunoSEQ multiplex PCR; TCRdb's copy keeps in-frame clones and lacks some. The sample lists approximately 13,000 clones; 80% were seen once. Sequenced material: CD4+ or CD8+ T cells sorted from blood, taken in a trial of the OX40 agonist ivuxolimab. The receptors stem from an adult with an advanced solid tumor such as melanoma, head and neck, liver or kidney cancer.

This clone has a handful of counts. CDR3 residues: CSVETDTYNEQFF. The CDR3 DNA is TGCAGCGTTGAAACGGACACCTACAATGAGCAGTTCTTC. This chain links TRBV29-1 with TRBJ2-1; D is possibly TRBD1 (5 bases). V was pared by 2 bases and J by 2 bases, with 7 bases between. Germline V lookup: CDR1 SQVTM, CDR2 ANQGSEA. The CDR3 runs to 13 residues.

CDR3 in DNA: TGCGCCAGCAGCATCCGGGACACATCCTACGAGCAGTACTTC. It yields the protein CASSIRDTSYEQYF. The chain has TRBV4-3 and TRBJ2-7; a weak D match, TRBD1 (6 bases). The CDR3 spans 14 residues. The V end lost 5 bases, the J end lost 1 base, and 12 bases lay between the germline ends. Germline assignment: CDR1 LGHNA and CDR2 YSLEER.

V is TRBV7-9 and J is TRBJ2-2, with a weak D call TRBD2 (6 bases). The length of the CDR3 is 14 residues. Between the trimmed V and J ends, which lost 8 bases and 9 bases, there was a span of 19 bases. Looked up from germline, CDR1 is SEHNR and CDR2 is FQNEAQ (reference sequence). The CDR3 is CASGGGAGVRELFF. The CDR3 DNA follows: TGTGCCAGCGGTGGAGGGGCTGGAGTAAGGGAGCTGTTTTTT.

The chain has TRBV9 and TRBJ2-1, with 7 bases matching TRBD1. Germline CDR1 is SGDLS and CDR2 is YYNGEE. This CDR3 has 12 amino acids. The ends lost 3 bases at V and 8 bases at J; junction bases unmatched: 2. CDR3 amino acids: CASSGQGYEQFF. CDR3 sequence (DNA): TGTGCCAGCAGCGGACAGGGTTATGAGCAGTTCTTC. The complete variable domain, with remaining parts taken from reference TRBV9 and TRBJ2-1, reads DSGVTQTPKHLITATGQRVTLRCSPRSGDLSVYWYQQSLDQGLQFLIQYYNGEERAKGNILERFSAQQFPDLHSELNLSSLELGDSALYFCASSGQGYEQFFGPGTRLTVL.

The chain combines TRBV6-5 with TRBJ1-5; D is unresolved. Germline assignment: CDR1 MNHEY and CDR2 SVGAGI. V was shortened by 4 bases and J by 8 bases, with 6 bases between the two germline ends. The CDR3 is 11 amino acids. In DNA, the CDR3 is TGTGCCAGCAGTTGGGGAGAGCCCCAGCATTTT. It yields the protein CASSWGEPQHF.

This chain links TRBV6-1 with TRBJ2-7; D could derive from TRBD1 or TRBD2 (6 bases each). Germline CDR1 and CDR2: MNHNS and SASEGT. This CDR3 has 15 residues. V was pared by 11 bases and J by 7 bases, with 27 bases between. CDR3 bases: TGTGCCGGGACGACGGGGGCTAGCGAGATTGTGGAGCAGTACTTC. Amino acid sequence: CAGTTGASEIVEQYF.

The chain links TRBV5-6 to TRBJ1-5; D is undetermined. The germline V gene encodes CDR1 SGHDT and CDR2 YYEEEE. V was shortened by 0 bases and J by 9 bases, with 10 bases between the two germline ends. The CDR3 is 13 residues long. For the CDR3, the DNA is TGTGCCAGCAGCTTGGGGTCCGTAGCGCCCCAGCATTTT. Translating it yields CASSLGSVAPQHF.

This chain connects TRBV6-9 to TRBJ1-1; the D is unclear. Trimming removed 8 bases from V and 2 bases from J, with 6 bases in between. Germline V gives CDR1 MNHGY, CDR2 SVAAGI. CDR3 length: 11 residues. In nucleotides, the CDR3 is TGTGCCAGCCGGTTCAACACTGAAGCTTTCTTT. Translating it yields CASRFNTEAFF.

This clone is a singleton in its sample. This chain connects TRBV7-6 to TRBJ2-1; TRBD1 agrees at 7 bases. The V and J ends lost 2 bases and 0 bases, in that order; junction bases with no gene match: 4. This CDR3 has 16 residues. Germline values: CDR1 SGHVS, CDR2 FNYEAQ. The CDR3, as DNA: TGTGCCAGCAGCTTAAGGGGGCGGGTCTCCTACAATGAGCAGTTCTTC. It translates to CASSLRGRVSYNEQFF.

The chain combines TRBV7-3 with TRBJ2-1, with D possibly TRBD2 on 5 matching bases. Trimming removed 3 bases at V and 5 bases at J, with 17 bases between. Per germline, CDR1 SGHTA and CDR2 FQGTGA. This CDR3 has 16 amino acids. The CDR3 reads CASSFSALAPNNEQFF. For the CDR3, the DNA is TGTGCCAGCAGCTTCTCCGCGCTAGCTCCGAACAATGAGCAGTTCTTC.

The V and J genes are TRBV28 and TRBJ2-7, with D perhaps matching TRBD1 or TRBD2 (5 bases each). The CDR3 covers 14 residues. The V end was cut by 6 bases, the J end by 3 bases, with 15 bases between. Germline V gene sequence: CDR1 MDHEN, CDR2 SYDVKM. The CDR3, as DNA: TGTGCCAGCAGCTTAGTGGGGGATCTCTACGAGCAGTACTTC. Amino acids: CASSLVGDLYEQYF.

This clone was observed a handful of times. The V and J genes are TRBV7-9 and TRBJ2-7; D perhaps matches TRBD2 (6 bases). Trimming pared 11 bases from V and 5 bases from J, leaving 19 bases between. CDR1 and CDR2 (germline): SEHNR, FQNEAQ (reference sequence). This CDR3 has 13 amino acids. The CDR3 spells CALGSRVRDEQYF. The DNA of the CDR3 is TGTGCCCTCGGGAGCAGGGTCAGGGACGAGCAGTACTTC. Using reference TRBV7-9 and TRBJ2-7 for the parts outside the CDR3, the full variable domain is DTGVSQNPRHKITKRGQNVTFRCDPISEHNRLYWYRQTLGQGPEFLTYFQNEAQLEKSRLLSDRFSAERPKGSFSTLEIQRTEQGDSAMYLCALGSRVRDEQYFGPGTRLTVT.

V gene TRBV7-9 combines with J gene TRBJ2-1; 7 positions match TRBD2. The V segment lost 4 bases and the J segment 5 bases; nucleotides outside the gene matches: 14. From germline, CDR1 is SEHNR and CDR2 FQNEAQ (reference sequence). The CDR3 covers 17 residues. The CDR3 reads CASSSRGSGLGHNEQFF. As DNA, the CDR3 is TGTGCCAGCAGCTCCCGGGGTAGCGGGTTGGGCCACAATGAGCAGTTCTTC.